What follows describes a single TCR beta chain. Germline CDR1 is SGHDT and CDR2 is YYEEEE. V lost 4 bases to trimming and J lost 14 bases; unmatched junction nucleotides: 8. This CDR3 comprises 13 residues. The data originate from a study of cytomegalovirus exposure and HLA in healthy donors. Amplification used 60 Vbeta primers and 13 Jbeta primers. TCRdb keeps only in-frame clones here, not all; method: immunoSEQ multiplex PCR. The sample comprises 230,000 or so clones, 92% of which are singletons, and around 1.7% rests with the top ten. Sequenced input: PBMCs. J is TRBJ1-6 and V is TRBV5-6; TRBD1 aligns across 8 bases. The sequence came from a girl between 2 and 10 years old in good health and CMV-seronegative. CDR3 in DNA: TGTGCCAGCAGCCCAGGGGGCTCAACGGCCCTCCACTTT. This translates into CASSPGGSTALHF. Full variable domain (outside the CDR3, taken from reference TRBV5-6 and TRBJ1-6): DAGVTQSPTHLIKTRGQQVTLRCSPKSGHDTVSWYQQALGQGPQFIFQYYEEEERQRGNFPDRFSGHQFPNYSSELNVNALLLGDSALYLCASSPGGSTALHFGNGTRLTVT.